Following are 18 T cell receptor beta chains from one sample sequenced in a study of T-cell reconstitution after alpha-beta-depleted transplantation in children (dated by TCRdb to the mid-2010s). Library preparation was by PCR. The reads were generated on an Illumina HiSeq 2500. To normalize quantification of the TCRbeta repertoire, the TCR libraries were built with molecular barcoding that relied on unique molecular identifiers. TCRdb took the public reads, trimmed them with fastp at Q25, ran MiXCR for clone calling and kept in-frame beta chains. Rows with one shared CDR3 protein collapse into an entry with the most common genes and DNA. For this sample the table gives more than 500,000 distinct CDR3 sequences, of which approximately 10% were detected only once. Together, the top ten hold 12% to 15% of the sample. Interpreted using the paper, the treatment or condition label stands for: allogeneic hematopoietic cell transplantation with graft depleted of TCRalphabeta T cells and CD19 B cells.

This sample comprised PBMCs, mostly from graft donor cells, obtained 180 days after TCRalphabeta/CD19-depleted stem cell transplant. These receptors came from a female patient between 2 and 15 years old who had a stem cell transplant for aplastic anemia, so the T cells may come from the graft donor.

The chain combines TRBV7-9 with TRBJ1-4; D is possibly TRBD1 (5 bases). The germline CDR1 and CDR2 sequences are SEHNR and FQNEAQ (reference sequence). V was trimmed by 3 bases and J by 8 bases, leaving 16 bases between them. This CDR3 has 15 residues. The CDR3, as DNA: TGTGCCAGCAGCTTTGTGGAAGGGGCGAGGGAAAAACTGTTTTTT. This gives the protein CASSFVEGAREKLFF.

This clonotype was observed at least ten times. This chain connects TRBV20-1 to TRBJ2-3; tentatively, D is TRBD2 (6 bases). The CDR3 is 11 residues long. Per germline, CDR1 DFQATT and CDR2 SNEGSKA (reference sequence). V dropped 3 bases and J dropped 7 bases, with 8 bases sitting between them. The CDR3 loop is CSASAGNTQYF. The CDR3 DNA follows: TGCAGTGCTAGTGCGGGGAATACGCAGTATTTT.

This chain links TRBV19 with TRBJ2-5, with D possibly matching TRBD1 (6 bases). The CDR3 has 12 residues. The V gene's germline CDR1 is LNHDA and CDR2 SQIVND (reference sequence). The ends were cut back, 7 bases at V and 5 bases at J, with 11 bases in the middle. CDR3 DNA: TGTGCCAGTACCTCAGGGGCGGAGACCCAGTACTTC. This encodes CASTSGAETQYF. Variable domain in full (rest from reference TRBV19 and TRBJ2-5): DGGITQSPKYLFRKEGQNVTLSCEQNLNHDAMYWYRQDPGQGLRLIYYSQIVNDFQKGDIAEGYSVSREKKESFPLTVTSAQKNPTAFYLCASTSGAETQYFGPGTRLLVL.

The chain combines TRBV6-2 or TRBV6-3 with TRBJ2-1; D gene unclear. The CDR3 consists of 17 residues. V lost 7 bases and J 0 bases, leaving 19 bases between the germline ends. Germline CDR1 and CDR2: MNHEY and SVGEGT. The CDR3, as DNA: TGTGCCAGCATCAAGGACCCACTTACTTTCTCCTACAATGAGCAGTTCTTC. Translation: CASIKDPLTFSYNEQFF.

The chain couples TRBV5-1 to TRBJ2-7, with 9 positions matching TRBD1. Germline lookup yields CDR1 SGHRS and CDR2 YFSETQ. With 0 bases clipped from V and 3 bases from J, the junction kept 7 bases outside the gene matches. CDR3 length: 16 amino acids. This CDR3 reads CASSLAEGTGNYEQYF. For the CDR3, the DNA is TGCGCCAGCAGCTTGGCTGAAGGGACAGGGAACTACGAGCAGTACTTC.

This clonotype came up many times. The chain recombines TRBV19 with TRBJ2-2; TRBD1 aligns across 9 bases. Germline values: CDR1 LNHDA, CDR2 SQIVND (reference sequence). The CDR3 sequence is 15 residues long. V was clipped by 7 bases and J by 3 bases; unmatched bases: 6. This CDR3 reads CASMNWDRDTGELFF. The CDR3 coding sequence is TGTGCCAGTATGAATTGGGACAGGGACACCGGGGAGCTGTTTTTT.

This clonotype occurred many times. This chain links TRBV7-2 with TRBJ2-5; D is uncertain. Trimming left V 1 base short and J 2 bases short, with 11 bases between. This CDR3 has 15 residues. Germline CDR1 and CDR2: SGHTA and FQGNSA. The CDR3 sequence is CASSLGSLSQETQYF. DNA for the CDR3: TGTGCCAGCAGCTTAGGATCGCTGTCACAAGAGACCCAGTACTTC.

The chain carries TRBV18 and TRBJ1-5, with D unclear. The V gene's germline CDR1 is KGHSH and CDR2 LQKENI. This CDR3 comprises 15 residues. V was cut by 6 bases and J by 3 bases, with 15 bases left in between. The CDR3 DNA sequence: TGTGCCAGCTCTAGGAACCCGGTTGACAATCAGCCCCAGCATTTT. Translation: CASSRNPVDNQPQHF. Full variable domain (outside the CDR3, taken from reference TRBV18 and TRBJ1-5): NAGVMQNPRHLVRRRGQEARLRCSPMKGHSHVYWYRQLPEEGLKFMVYLQKENIIDESGMPKERFSAEFPKEGPSILRIQQVVRGDSAAYFCASSRNPVDNQPQHFGDGTRLSIL.

DNA of the CDR3: TGCAGTGCTAGGGAGGACAGGGTGAGGGGCTACGAGCAGTACTTC. Its translation: CSAREDRVRGYEQYF. V usage is TRBV20-1 and J usage is TRBJ2-7; 8 positions match TRBD1. The CDR3 covers 15 residues. V lost 3 bases, J lost 3 bases, and 10 bases stayed unmatched. Germline CDR1 DFQATT, CDR2 SNEGSKA (reference sequence).

The rearrangement links TRBV5-1 to TRBJ1-6; tentative D call: TRBD1 (5 bases). Trimming removed 2 bases at V and 7 bases at J, with 10 bases between. The germline V gene encodes CDR1 SGHRS and CDR2 YFSETQ. There are 14 residues in the CDR3. The CDR3 reads CASSFRTWNSPLHF. The CDR3 bases are TGCGCCAGCAGCTTTCGGACATGGAATTCACCCCTCCACTTT.

The genes are TRBV7-9 and TRBJ2-7; 7 positions match TRBD1. The V and J ends lost 5 bases and 7 bases, in that order; junction bases with no gene match: 5. The CDR3 runs to 12 residues. Germline CDR1 and CDR2: SEHNR and FQNEAQ (reference sequence). The DNA for the CDR3 is TGTGCCAGCAGCCGGGACAGATGGGAGCAGTACTTC. Translated, it gives CASSRDRWEQYF. The whole variable domain, remainder taken from reference TRBV7-9 and TRBJ2-7, is DTGVSQNPRHKITKRGQNVTFRCDPISEHNRLYWYRQTLGQGPEFLTYFQNEAQLEKSRLLSDRFSAERPKGSFSTLEIQRTEQGDSAMYLCASSRDRWEQYFGPGTRLTVT.

In its sample, this clonotype was seen many times. The chain joins TRBV29-1 to TRBJ2-7, with D maybe TRBD2 (6 bases). The V gene lost 0 bases and the J gene lost 0 bases, with 24 bases spanning the gap. CDR3 size: 19 residues. Germline V gene sequence: CDR1 SQVTM, CDR2 ANQGSEA. The CDR3 region has the DNA TGCAGCGTTGAAGACCATCCGGGACTCAGCCCACAGAACTCCTACGAGCAGTACTTC. It translates to CSVEDHPGLSPQNSYEQYF.

The chain combines TRBV19 with TRBJ1-2, with 9 bases matching TRBD1. The CDR3 extends over 16 amino acids. The germline CDR1 and CDR2 sequences are LNHDA and SQIVND (reference sequence). The V segment lost 3 bases and the J segment 4 bases; nucleotides outside the gene matches: 9. CDR3 coding DNA: TGTGCCAGTAGTATGGGTCCGACAGGGGGACCCTATGGCTACACCTTC. This encodes CASSMGPTGGPYGYTF.

This clonotype was seen a handful of times. The chain combines TRBV29-1 with TRBJ2-7; 7 positions match TRBD2. This CDR3 comprises 16 residues. Trimming took 1 base from V and 3 from J; bases not matched to a gene: 12. Germline values: CDR1 SQVTM, CDR2 ANQGSEA. CDR3 region: CSVEVNRAGSFYEQYF. CDR3 sequence (DNA): TGCAGCGTTGAAGTAAATCGAGCGGGGTCTTTCTACGAGCAGTACTTC.

Only a few counts were recorded for this clonotype. The chain employs TRBV6-2 or TRBV6-3 and TRBJ2-3; D gene unclear. The germline V gene encodes CDR1 MNHEY and CDR2 SVGEGT. Between the trimmed V and J ends, which lost 8 bases and 2 bases, there was a span of 14 bases. The CDR3 has 14 residues. The CDR3 nucleotides read TGTGCCAGCGTCCTGTCGGGTGTCACAGATACGCAGTATTTT. Translated: CASVLSGVTDTQYF.

V and J are TRBV5-1 and TRBJ2-3, with D possibly being TRBD1 (6 bases). In germline, CDR1 is SGHRS, CDR2 YFSETQ. The CDR3 is made up of 15 amino acids. Trimming removed 0 bases from V and 2 bases from J, with 10 bases in between. The CDR3 DNA follows: TGCGCCAGCAGCTTGGTGGGGGCGAACACAGATACGCAGTATTTT. Residues: CASSLVGANTDTQYF.

This clonotype was picked up a small number of times. This chain joins TRBV20-1 and TRBJ2-5; 8 bases are shared with TRBD1. With 3 bases clipped from V and 5 bases from J, the junction kept 5 bases outside the gene matches. This CDR3 is 13 amino acids long. Germline CDR1 is DFQATT and CDR2 is SNEGSKA (reference sequence). CDR3 loop: CSARGTGRETQYF. As DNA, the CDR3 is TGCAGTGCTAGGGGGACAGGAAGGGAGACCCAGTACTTC.

The CDR3: CSVETSVAGNEQFF. The CDR3, as DNA: TGCAGCGTTGAAACGAGTGTTGCGGGAAATGAGCAGTTCTTC. The chain employs TRBV29-1 and TRBJ2-1, with D possibly TRBD2 on 6 matching bases. Per the germline V gene, CDR1 is SQVTM and CDR2 is ANQGSEA. CDR3 length equals 14 residues. The V end was cut by 2 bases, the J end by 7 bases, with 15 bases between.